A selection of T cell receptor beta chains follows, all from one sample in a study of blood T cells in healthy people across ages. Each CDR3 protein gets one entry after TCRdb re-called the 5' RACE reads with MiXCR. This sample yields approximately 800,000 distinct CDR3 sequences, of which 40% to 65% are seen a single time; approximately 40% belongs to the top ten. The sequencing input was blood. All receptors come from an elderly man in good health. Both conserved end residues are part of each CDR3. The D gene is left open where the match is weak. A clone size is listed for some rows: how often the clone was seen (once, few, many), or a class if it is expanded.

v_gene,abundance,d_gene,j_gene,CDR3nt,CDR3aa
TRBV29-1,-,-,TRBJ2-7,TGCAGCGTGAGAGGCAGGGGATCATTCAACGAGCAGTACTTC,CSVRGRGSFNEQYF
TRBV20-1,few,TRBD2,TRBJ2-5,TGCAGTGCTAGAGGCGCCAGCGGGAGGGTGTTGGAGACCCAGTACTTC,CSARGASGRVLETQYF
TRBV28,-,TRBD1,TRBJ2-3,TGTGCCAGCAGTTCCGCGGGACAGGGTACAGATACGCAGTATTTT,CASSSAGQGTDTQYF
TRBV2,few,TRBD1,TRBJ1-5,TGTGCCAGCAACCTCTCACCGGGACAGGGGAGTACCAATCAGCCCCAGCATTTT,CASNLSPGQGSTNQPQHF
TRBV12-3/TRBV12-4,-,-,TRBJ2-7,TGTGCCAGCAGTTTAGCTCTAGGGCCGACCTCCTACGAGCAGTACTTC,CASSLALGPTSYEQYF
TRBV2,-,TRBD2,TRBJ2-3,TGTGCCAGCAGCCTGACTAGCGGGAGGAGGACAGATACGCAGTATTTT,CASSLTSGRRTDTQYF
TRBV2,-,TRBD2,TRBJ2-1,TGTGCCAGCGGCCCCGGGCGGGAGGGTAGTCGGTTCTTC,CASGPGREGSRFF
TRBV25-1,-,TRBD1,TRBJ1-2,TGTGCCAGCAGTGCCGGGACAGGGACGGGCTATGGCTACACCTTC,CASSAGTGTGYGYTF
TRBV7-2,few,-,TRBJ2-1,TGTGCCAGCAGCTTAGGTGCTAGCGCCTACAATGAGCAGTTCTTC,CASSLGASAYNEQFF
TRBV6-1,-,TRBD1,TRBJ1-3,TGTGCCAGCTCGGACAGGGAGAGAGGAAACACCATATATTTT,CASSDRERGNTIYF
TRBV6-1,few,-,TRBJ2-7,TGTGCCAGCAGTGTTGGGGCCTACGAGCAGTACTTC,CASSVGAYEQYF
TRBV6-5,few,TRBD2,TRBJ2-3,TGTGCCAGCAGTTACCCGGGGGGGAGATACGCGTATTTT,CASSYPGGRYAYF
TRBV7-9,few,TRBD1,TRBJ2-7,TGTGCCAGCAGTTCACCCCCCTGGGACAGGGGTGCCAATGAGCAGTACTTC,CASSSPPWDRGANEQYF
TRBV10-1,-,TRBD1,TRBJ1-1,TGCGCCACTCGGACAGGGGTCGACACTGAAGCTTTCTTT,CATRTGVDTEAFF
TRBV12-3/TRBV12-4,-,-,TRBJ1-2,TGTGCCAGCAGTTTTGGTCCGAGACGAGGCTACACCTTC,CASSFGPRRGYTF
TRBV28,-,TRBD1,TRBJ2-4,TGTGCCAGCAGTACCACAGGGGTTGTAGCCAAAAACATTCAGTACTTC,CASSTTGVVAKNIQYF
TRBV29-1,-,TRBD1,TRBJ1-2,TGCAGCGTTGGGAGGGACAGGGAGTTCTACACCTTC,CSVGRDREFYTF
TRBV5-4,-,TRBD2,TRBJ2-1,TGTGCCAGCAGCTTGGACGGCGGGAGGGCCCAAAATGAGCAGTTCTTC,CASSLDGGRAQNEQFF
TRBV5-5,-,-,TRBJ1-1,TGTGCCAGCATCTGGGGAGCTCCCACGGGGAACACTGAAGCTTTCTTT,CASIWGAPTGNTEAFF
TRBV5-1,few,-,TRBJ2-6,TGCGCCAGCAGCTCCCCACCTTCTGGGGCCAACGTCCTGACTTTC,CASSSPPSGANVLTF
TRBV7-2,-,TRBD1,TRBJ2-6,TGTGCCAGCAGCCAACAGGGACAGACCTCTGGGGCCAACGTCCTGACTTTC,CASSQQGQTSGANVLTF
TRBV5-1,-,-,TRBJ2-1,TGCGCCAGCAGCTTAGTAGGGAACTCCTACAATGAGCAGTTCTTC,CASSLVGNSYNEQFF
TRBV20-1,-,-,TRBJ2-1,TGCAGTGCTACTTGGGCGGACGAGCAGTTCTTC,CSATWADEQFF
TRBV20-1,-,-,TRBJ2-3,TGCAGTGCTAATGCAGATACGCAGTATTTT,CSANADTQYF
TRBV29-1,few,-,TRBJ1-2,TGCAGCGTTCGCGACAGCAGCTATGGCTACACCTTC,CSVRDSSYGYTF
TRBV28,-,TRBD1,TRBJ2-2,TGTGCCAGCAGCCTGGTGGCAGGGGGCGAGAACACCGGGGAGCTGTTTTTT,CASSLVAGGENTGELFF
TRBV7-3,-,-,TRBJ2-5,TGTGCCAGCAGCTTGTTCGAAGGGGAGACCCAGTACTTC,CASSLFEGETQYF
TRBV24-1,-,-,TRBJ1-5,TGTGCCACCAGTAGAGCAGGAAAAAATCAGCCCCAGCATTTT,CATSRAGKNQPQHF
TRBV7-7,few,-,TRBJ2-5,TGTGCCAGCAGCTTATCTGGGTGGTCGTCCCAGTACTTC,CASSLSGWSSQYF
TRBV29-1,few,-,TRBJ2-7,TGCAGCGTTGGCGGACTGGGGAGGCCCTACGAGCAGTACTTC,CSVGGLGRPYEQYF
TRBV7-2,once,-,TRBJ1-1,TGTGCCAGCAGCTTAACAGGGTTTGTCACTGAAGCTTTCTTT,CASSLTGFVTEAFF
TRBV19,-,TRBD1,TRBJ2-1,TGTGTCAGTAGTATCACCGGGACAGGGCGTACTTACAATGAGCAGTTCTTC,CVSSITGTGRTYNEQFF
TRBV12-3/TRBV12-4,once,TRBD2,TRBJ2-7,TGTGCCAGCAGTCCCTACCCAGCGGGAGGTGGTTACGAGCAGTACTTC,CASSPYPAGGGYEQYF
TRBV5-1,-,TRBD2,TRBJ2-4,TGCGCCAGCAGACTAGACCCTAGCGGTCTAGCCAAAAACATTCAGTACTTC,CASRLDPSGLAKNIQYF
TRBV21-1,-,-,TRBJ2-1,TGTGCCAGCCCTAAAGAGGGGGGATCCCACCTACTAAATGAGCAGTTCTTC,CASPKEGGSHLLNEQFF
TRBV29-1,-,-,TRBJ1-2,TGCAGCGTTGGTTCGGGAACTAACTATGGCTACACCTTC,CSVGSGTNYGYTF
TRBV12-3/TRBV12-4,-,-,TRBJ1-5,TGTGCCAGCAGTACCGGAGACGGTGGTAATCAGCCCCAGCATTTT,CASSTGDGGNQPQHF
TRBV29-1,-,-,TRBJ2-1,TGCAGCGTTTTAGGGGGCCTAGCGGAGTACAATGAGCAGTTCTTC,CSVLGGLAEYNEQFF
TRBV10-3,-,TRBD1,TRBJ2-5,TGTGCCATCAGTGATGGGACAGGGTCCGGGAAGACCCAGTACTTC,CAISDGTGSGKTQYF
TRBV28,few,-,TRBJ1-2,TGTGCCAGCAGTTTGAGCATCCGCGGGGGTGGCTACACCTTC,CASSLSIRGGGYTF
TRBV6-5,once,TRBD1,TRBJ1-2,TGTGCCAGCAGTTTAACAGGGGCCGACTTTATATACTATGGCTACACCTTC,CASSLTGADFIYYGYTF
TRBV5-1,-,-,TRBJ1-2,TGCGCCAGCAGCTTGGAGGCAGGGGCCTTCTATGACTACACCTTC,CASSLEAGAFYDYTF
TRBV6-1,few,-,TRBJ2-5,TGTGCCAGCAGTGAAGGGGGCGCAGAGACCCAGTACTTC,CASSEGGAETQYF
TRBV12-3/TRBV12-4,-,-,TRBJ2-2,TGTGCCAGCAGCCCGCAGGTGGTAGGGGAGCTGTTTTTT,CASSPQVVGELFF
TRBV14,few,-,TRBJ1-1,TGTGCCAGCAGCCGGGACATGGGTGAAGCTTTCTTT,CASSRDMGEAFF
TRBV5-1,-,TRBD1,TRBJ2-1,TGCGCCAGCAGCTTCTTCGTACAGGGGGCGAGAGATGAGCAGTTCTTC,CASSFFVQGARDEQFF
TRBV5-1,few,TRBD1,TRBJ1-5,TGCGCCAGCGGCGGGACAGGGACCTATAGCAATCAGCCCCAGCATTTT,CASGGTGTYSNQPQHF
TRBV7-2,many,-,TRBJ1-2,TGTGCCAGCAGCCCGCGGGAGCTCCCTGGCTACACCTTC,CASSPRELPGYTF